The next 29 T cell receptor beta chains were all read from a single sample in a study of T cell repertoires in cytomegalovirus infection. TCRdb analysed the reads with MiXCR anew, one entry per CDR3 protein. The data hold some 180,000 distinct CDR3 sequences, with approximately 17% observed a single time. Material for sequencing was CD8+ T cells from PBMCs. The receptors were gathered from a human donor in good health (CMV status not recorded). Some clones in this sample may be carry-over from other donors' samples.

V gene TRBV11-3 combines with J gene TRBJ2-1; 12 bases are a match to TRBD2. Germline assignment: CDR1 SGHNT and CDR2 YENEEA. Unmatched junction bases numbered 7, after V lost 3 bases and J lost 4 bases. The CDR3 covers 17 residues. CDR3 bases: TGTGCCAGCAGCTTTTCACTAGCGGGGGGAGTTTACAATGAGCAGTTCTTC. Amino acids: CASSFSLAGGVYNEQFF.

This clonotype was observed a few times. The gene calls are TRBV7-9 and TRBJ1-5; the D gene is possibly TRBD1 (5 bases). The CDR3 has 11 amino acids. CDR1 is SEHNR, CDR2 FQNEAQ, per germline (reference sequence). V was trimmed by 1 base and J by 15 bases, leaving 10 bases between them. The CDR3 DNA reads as TGTGCCAGCAGCTTAGGGGGGTCGTGGCATTTT. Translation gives CASSLGGSWHF.

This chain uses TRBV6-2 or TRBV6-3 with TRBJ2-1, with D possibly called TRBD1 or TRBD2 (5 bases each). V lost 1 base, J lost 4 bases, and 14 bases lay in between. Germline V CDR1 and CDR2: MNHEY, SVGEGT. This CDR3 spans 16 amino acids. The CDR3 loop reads CASSYYKPGPYNEQFF. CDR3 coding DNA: TGTGCCAGCAGTTACTATAAACCGGGACCATACAATGAGCAGTTCTTC.

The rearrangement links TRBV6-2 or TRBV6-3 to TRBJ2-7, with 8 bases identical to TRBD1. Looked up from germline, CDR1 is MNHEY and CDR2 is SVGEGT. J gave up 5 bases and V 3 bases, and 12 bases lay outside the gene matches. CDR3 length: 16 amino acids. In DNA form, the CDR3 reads TGTGCCAGCAGTTATCGGACAGGGCGGGCTTCTAACGAGCAGTACTTC. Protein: CASSYRTGRASNEQYF.

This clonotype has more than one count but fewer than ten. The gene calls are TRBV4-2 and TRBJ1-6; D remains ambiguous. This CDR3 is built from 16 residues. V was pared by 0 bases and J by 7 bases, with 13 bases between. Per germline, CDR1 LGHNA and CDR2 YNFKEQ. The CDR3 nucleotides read TGTGCCAGCAGCCAAGAAAGGTGGGCGAGGAATTCACCCCTCCACTTT. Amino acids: CASSQERWARNSPLHF.

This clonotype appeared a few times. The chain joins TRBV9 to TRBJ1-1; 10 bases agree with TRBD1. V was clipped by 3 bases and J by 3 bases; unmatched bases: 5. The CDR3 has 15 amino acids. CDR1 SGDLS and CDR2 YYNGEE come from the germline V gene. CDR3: CASSATGGEYTEAFF. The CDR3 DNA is TGTGCCAGCAGCGCGACAGGGGGCGAGTACACTGAAGCTTTCTTT.

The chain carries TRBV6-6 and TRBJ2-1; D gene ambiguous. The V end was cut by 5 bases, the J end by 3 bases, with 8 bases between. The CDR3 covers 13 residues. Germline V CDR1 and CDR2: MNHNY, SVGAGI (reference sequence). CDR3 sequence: CASSTLLYNEQFF. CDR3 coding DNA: TGTGCCAGCAGTACCCTGCTCTACAATGAGCAGTTCTTC.

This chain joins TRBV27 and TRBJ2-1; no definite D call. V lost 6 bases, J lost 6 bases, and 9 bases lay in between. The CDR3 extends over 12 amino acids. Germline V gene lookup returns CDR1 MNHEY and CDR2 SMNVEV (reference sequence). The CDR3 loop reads CASSTGFNEQFF. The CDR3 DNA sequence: TGTGCCAGCAGCACCGGCTTCAATGAGCAGTTCTTC.

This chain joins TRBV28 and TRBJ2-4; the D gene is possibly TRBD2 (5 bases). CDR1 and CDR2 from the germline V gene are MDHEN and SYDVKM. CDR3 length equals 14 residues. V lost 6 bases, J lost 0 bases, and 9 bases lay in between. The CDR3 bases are TGTGCCAGCAGACGGGGAATAGCCAAAAACATTCAGTACTTC. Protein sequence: CASRRGIAKNIQYF.

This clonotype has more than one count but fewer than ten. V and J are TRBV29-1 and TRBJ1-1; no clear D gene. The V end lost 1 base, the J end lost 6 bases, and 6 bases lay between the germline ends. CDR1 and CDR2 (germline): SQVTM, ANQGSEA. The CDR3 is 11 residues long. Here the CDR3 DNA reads TGCAGCGTTGAAGGGGTGGCTGAAGCTTTCTTT. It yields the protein CSVEGVAEAFF.

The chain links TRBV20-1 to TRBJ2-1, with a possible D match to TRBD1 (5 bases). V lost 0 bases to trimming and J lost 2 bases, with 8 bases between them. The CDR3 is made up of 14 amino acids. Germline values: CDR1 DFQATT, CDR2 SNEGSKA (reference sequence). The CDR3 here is CSAREGRTYNEQFF. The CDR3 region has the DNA TGCAGTGCTAGAGAGGGGCGAACCTACAATGAGCAGTTCTTC.

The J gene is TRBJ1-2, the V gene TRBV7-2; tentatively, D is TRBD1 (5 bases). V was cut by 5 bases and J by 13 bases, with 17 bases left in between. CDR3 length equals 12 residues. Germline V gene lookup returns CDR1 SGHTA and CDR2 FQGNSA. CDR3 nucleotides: TGTGCCAGCAGCGCTCACGGGGCAGGCCTCACCTTC. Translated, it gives CASSAHGAGLTF.

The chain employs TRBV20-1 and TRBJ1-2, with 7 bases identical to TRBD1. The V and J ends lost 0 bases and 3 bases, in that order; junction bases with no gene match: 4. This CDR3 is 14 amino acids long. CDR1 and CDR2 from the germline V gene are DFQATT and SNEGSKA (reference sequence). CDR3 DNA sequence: TGCAGTGCTAGAGATGAAGGGACAGACTATGGCTACACCTTC. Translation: CSARDEGTDYGYTF.

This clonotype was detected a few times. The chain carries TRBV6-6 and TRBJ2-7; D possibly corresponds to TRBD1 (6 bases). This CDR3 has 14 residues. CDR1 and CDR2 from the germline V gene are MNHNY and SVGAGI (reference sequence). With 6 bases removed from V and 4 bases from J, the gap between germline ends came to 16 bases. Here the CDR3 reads CASSTDRSLYEQYF. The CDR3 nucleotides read TGTGCCAGCAGCACAGACAGGAGCTTGTACGAGCAGTACTTC.

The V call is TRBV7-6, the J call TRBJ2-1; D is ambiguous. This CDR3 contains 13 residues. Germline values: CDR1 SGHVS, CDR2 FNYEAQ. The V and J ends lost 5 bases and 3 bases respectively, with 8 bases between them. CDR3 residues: CASSTNNYNEQFF. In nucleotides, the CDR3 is TGTGCCAGCAGCACCAATAACTACAATGAGCAGTTCTTC. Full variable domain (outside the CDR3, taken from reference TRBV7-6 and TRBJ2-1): GAGVSQSPRYKVTKRGQDVALRCDPISGHVSLYWYRQALGQGPEFLTYFNYEAQQDKSGLPNDRFSAERPEGSISTLTIQRTEQRDSAMYRCASSTNNYNEQFFGPGTRLTVL.

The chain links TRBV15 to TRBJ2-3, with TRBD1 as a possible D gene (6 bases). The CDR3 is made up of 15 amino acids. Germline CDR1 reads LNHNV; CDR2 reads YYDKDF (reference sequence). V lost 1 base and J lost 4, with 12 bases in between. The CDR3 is CATSRGSQGSDTQYF. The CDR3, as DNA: TGTGCCACCAGCAGAGGTTCCCAGGGGTCAGATACGCAGTATTTT.

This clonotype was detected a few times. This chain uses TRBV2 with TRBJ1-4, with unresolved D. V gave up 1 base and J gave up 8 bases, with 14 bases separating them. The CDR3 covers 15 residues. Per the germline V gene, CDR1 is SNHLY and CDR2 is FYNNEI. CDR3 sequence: CASSEGAGGIEKLFF. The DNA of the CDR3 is TGTGCCAGCAGTGAAGGTGCGGGAGGGATCGAAAAACTGTTTTTT.

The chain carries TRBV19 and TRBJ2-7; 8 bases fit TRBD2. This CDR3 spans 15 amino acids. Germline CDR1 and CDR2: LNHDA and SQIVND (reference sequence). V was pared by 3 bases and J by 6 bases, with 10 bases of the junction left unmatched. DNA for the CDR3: TGTGCCAGTAGTATGATGGGCGGGGGGCGAAGCGAGCAGTACTTC. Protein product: CASSMMGGGRSEQYF.

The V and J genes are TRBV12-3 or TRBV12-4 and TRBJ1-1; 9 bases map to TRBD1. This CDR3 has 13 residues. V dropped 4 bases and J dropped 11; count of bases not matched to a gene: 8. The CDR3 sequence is CASSSLDRGEAFF. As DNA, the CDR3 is TGTGCCAGCAGTTCTCTGGACAGGGGCGAGGCTTTCTTT.

The CDR3 protein is CASPGAGNTGELFF. The CDR3 region has the DNA TGTGCCAGCCCAGGGGCGGGGAACACCGGGGAGCTGTTTTTT. The V call is TRBV7-2, the J call TRBJ2-2, with D possibly TRBD1 on 6 matching bases. With 8 bases removed from V and 1 base from J, the gap between germline ends came to 11 bases. CDR1 is SGHTA, CDR2 FQGNSA, per germline. CDR3 size: 14 residues.

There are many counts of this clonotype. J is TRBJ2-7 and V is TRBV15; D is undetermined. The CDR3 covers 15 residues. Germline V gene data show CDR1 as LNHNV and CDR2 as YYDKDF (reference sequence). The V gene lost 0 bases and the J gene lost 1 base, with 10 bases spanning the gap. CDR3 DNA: TGTGCCACCAGCAGAGATCGCGCCTCTTCCTACGAGCAGTACTTC. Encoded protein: CATSRDRASSYEQYF.

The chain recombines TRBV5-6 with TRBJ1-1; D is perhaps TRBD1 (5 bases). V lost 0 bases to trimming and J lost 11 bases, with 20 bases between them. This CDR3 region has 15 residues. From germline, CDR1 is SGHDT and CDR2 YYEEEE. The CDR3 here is CASSLVGSDRLAAFF. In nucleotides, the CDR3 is TGTGCCAGCAGCTTGGTTGGCTCTGACAGACTCGCGGCTTTCTTT.

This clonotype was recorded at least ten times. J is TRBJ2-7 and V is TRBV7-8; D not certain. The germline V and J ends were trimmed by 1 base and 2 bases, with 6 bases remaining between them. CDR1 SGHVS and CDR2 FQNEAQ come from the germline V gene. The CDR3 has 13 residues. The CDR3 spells CASSLVDTYEQYF. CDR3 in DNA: TGTGCCAGCAGCTTAGTTGACACCTACGAGCAGTACTTC.

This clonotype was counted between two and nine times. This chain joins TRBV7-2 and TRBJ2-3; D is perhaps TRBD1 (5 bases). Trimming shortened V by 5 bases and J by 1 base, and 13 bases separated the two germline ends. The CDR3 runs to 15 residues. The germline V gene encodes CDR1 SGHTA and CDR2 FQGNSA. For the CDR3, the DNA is TGTGCCAGCAGCCCCTGGACACGTCGCACAGATACGCAGTATTTT. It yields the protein CASSPWTRRTDTQYF.

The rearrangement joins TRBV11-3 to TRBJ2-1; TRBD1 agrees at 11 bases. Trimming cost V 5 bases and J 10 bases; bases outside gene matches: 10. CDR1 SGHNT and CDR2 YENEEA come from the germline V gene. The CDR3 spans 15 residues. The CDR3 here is CASSAPGQGGREQFF. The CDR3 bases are TGTGCCAGCAGCGCACCGGGACAGGGGGGGCGAGAGCAGTTCTTC.

The CDR3 DNA reads as TGTGCCAGCAGTTTAACGGACTATACGCAGTATTTT. Translation: CASSLTDYTQYF. V gene TRBV28 combines with J gene TRBJ2-3; tentatively, D is TRBD2 (5 bases). Germline values: CDR1 MDHEN, CDR2 SYDVKM. The V end was cut by 2 bases, the J end by 7 bases, with 7 bases between. The CDR3 consists of 12 residues.

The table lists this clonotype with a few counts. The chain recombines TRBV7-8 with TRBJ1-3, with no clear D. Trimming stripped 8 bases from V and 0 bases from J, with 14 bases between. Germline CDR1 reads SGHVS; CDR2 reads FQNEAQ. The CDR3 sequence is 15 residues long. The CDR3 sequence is CASEEEIFSGNTIYF. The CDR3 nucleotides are TGTGCCAGCGAAGAGGAGATTTTCTCTGGAAACACCATATATTTT.

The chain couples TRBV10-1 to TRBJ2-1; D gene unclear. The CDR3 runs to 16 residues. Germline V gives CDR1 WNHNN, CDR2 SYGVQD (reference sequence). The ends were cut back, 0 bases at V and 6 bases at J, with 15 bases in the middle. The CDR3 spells CASSESPPRGVNEQFF. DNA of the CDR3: TGCGCCAGCAGTGAGTCCCCCCCGCGAGGCGTCAATGAGCAGTTCTTC.

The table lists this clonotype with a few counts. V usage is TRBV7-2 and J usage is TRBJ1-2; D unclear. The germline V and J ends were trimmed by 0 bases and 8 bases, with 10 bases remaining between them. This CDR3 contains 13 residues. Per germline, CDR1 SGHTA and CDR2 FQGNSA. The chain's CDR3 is CASSLAVDEGYTF. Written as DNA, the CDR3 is TGTGCCAGCAGCTTAGCGGTGGACGAGGGCTACACCTTC.